This T cell receptor beta chain was profiled in a study of T-cell memory formation after mild COVID-19. At least ten counts were recorded for this clonotype. Its target is not known. Overall study findings and caveats: Clones contracting across day 15 to 85 had a balanced CD4/CD8 profile; later expanding clones leaned CD4+. Chiefly within CM and EM were the contracting CD4+ clones; CD8+ ones were within EMRA.

TCRdb called the 5' RACE reads again in MiXCR, with one record for every CDR3 protein. This sample has around 400,000 distinct CDR3 sequences, with approximately 25% found just once. This CDR3 region has 14 residues. Germline loops: CDR1 SGHKS, CDR2 YYEKEE (reference sequence). Trimming took 5 bases from V and 2 from J; bases not matched to a gene: 5. The sequencing sample was made of PBMCs or a T cell subset sorted from them (not recorded which). The V call is TRBV5-5, the J call TRBJ2-7; 9 bases align to TRBD2. This TCR was sampled from an adult woman who had mild COVID-19 (a few samples of this study predate the infection). Cell type and time point are not known. The CDR3 sequence: CASSTTSGPYEQYF. In DNA form, the CDR3 reads TGTGCCAGCAGTACGACTAGCGGTCCCTACGAGCAGTACTTC. The full variable domain, rest sourced from reference TRBV5-5 and TRBJ2-7, is DAGVTQSPTHLIKTRGQQVTLRCSPISGHKSVSWYQQVLGQGPQFIFQYYEKEERGRGNFPDRFSARQFPNYSSELNVNALLLGDSALYLCASSTTSGPYEQYFGPGTRLTVT.